Each of the 15 T cell receptor beta chains below was sequenced from the same sample in a study of blood T cell repertoires in COVID-19. Clones were sequenced by immunoSEQ multiplex PCR, and TCRdb holds only the in-frame ones, with some missing. The sample contains about 130,000 clones, around 89% of which appear only once. The material sequenced was peripheral blood. Receptor source: a man over 45 with acute or convalescent COVID-19.

This clone showed up just once. This chain joins TRBV19 and TRBJ1-1, with D perhaps TRBD1 (6 bases). The CDR3 loop spans 13 amino acids. V was shortened by 1 base and J by 4 bases, with 7 bases between the two germline ends. The germline V gene encodes CDR1 LNHDA and CDR2 SQIVND (reference sequence). The CDR3 loop is CASSIVRGTEAFF. For the CDR3, the DNA is TGTGCCAGTAGTATAGTCAGGGGCACTGAAGCTTTCTTT. Drawing the rest from reference TRBV19 and TRBJ1-1, the complete variable domain is DGGITQSPKYLFRKEGQNVTLSCEQNLNHDAMYWYRQDPGQGLRLIYYSQIVNDFQKGDIAEGYSVSREKKESFPLTVTSAQKNPTAFYLCASSIVRGTEAFFGQGTRLTVV.

This clone came up once. V gene TRBV9 combines with J gene TRBJ1-1, with TRBD1 identical over 7 bases. The CDR3 has 15 residues. V lost 4 bases, J lost 0 bases, and 6 bases stayed unmatched. Germline CDR1 reads SGDLS; CDR2 reads YYNGEE. The CDR3 DNA sequence: TGTGCCAGCAGCCCACGACAGGGATTGAACACTGAAGCTTTCTTT. It codes for CASSPRQGLNTEAFF.

The rearrangement joins TRBV2 to TRBJ1-5, with TRBD1 matching 8 bases. The germline V gene encodes CDR1 SNHLY and CDR2 FYNNEI. This CDR3 is built from 15 residues. J lost 5 bases, V lost 6 bases, and 9 bases had no gene match. The CDR3 sequence is CASRDRGLSYQPQHF. CDR3 bases: TGTGCCAGCAGAGACAGGGGACTGAGTTATCAGCCCCAGCATTTT.

The V gene is TRBV3-1 (or the pseudogene TRBV3-2), the J gene TRBJ1-1; D is ambiguous. Trimming stripped 4 bases from V and 4 bases from J, with 19 bases between. CDR3 length equals 16 residues. Per germline, CDR1 LGHDT and CDR2 YNNKEL (reference sequence). This chain's CDR3 is CASSPQPGLGITEAFF. CDR3 sequence (DNA): TGTGCCAGCAGCCCACAACCGGGTCTCGGGATCACTGAAGCTTTCTTT.

The chain joins TRBV7-6 to TRBJ1-2; 10 nucleotides match TRBD1. This CDR3 spans 15 amino acids. CDR1 is SGHVS and CDR2 is FNYEAQ in the germline V gene. Losses at the gene ends were 5 bases for V and 4 bases for J; bases not matched to a gene: 7. The CDR3 reads CASSQRQGAGYGYTF. The CDR3 DNA is TGTGCCAGCAGCCAAAGACAGGGGGCGGGCTATGGCTACACCTTC.

The chain couples TRBV30 to TRBJ1-1, with TRBD1 matching 7 bases. Germline assignment: CDR1 GTSNPN and CDR2 SVGIG (reference sequence). The CDR3 is 14 residues long. V lost 3 bases and J lost 4; bases outside the gene matches: 8. This chain's CDR3 is CAWRKTGSGTEAFF. The CDR3 region has the DNA TGTGCCTGGAGAAAGACAGGGTCGGGCACTGAAGCTTTCTTT. Variable domain in full (rest from reference TRBV30 and TRBJ1-1): SQTIHQWPATLVQPVGSPLSLECTVEGTSNPNLYWYRQAAGRGLQLLFYSVGIGQISSEVPQNLSASRPQDRQFILSSKKLLLSDSGFYLCAWRKTGSGTEAFFGQGTRLTVV.

The V call is TRBV7-2, the J call TRBJ2-5; unclear D gene. Germline CDR1 reads SGHTA; CDR2 reads FQGNSA. Trimming stripped 4 bases from V and 5 bases from J, with 17 bases between. This CDR3 has 15 amino acids. DNA of the CDR3: TGTGCCAGCAGCTCCTCCATCGCGAGCGCGGAGACCCAGTACTTC. Protein: CASSSSIASAETQYF.

The gene calls are TRBV3-1 (or the pseudogene TRBV3-2) and TRBJ2-7, with 8 bases aligning to TRBD1. J gave up 2 bases and V 4 bases, and 7 bases lay outside the gene matches. The CDR3 consists of 15 residues. Germline-derived CDR1 and CDR2 are LGHDT and YNNKEL (reference sequence). CDR3 DNA sequence: TGTGCCAGCAGCCCGGGACAGGTGAGAACCTACGAGCAGTACTTC. Translated: CASSPGQVRTYEQYF.

The chain employs TRBV19 and TRBJ2-2; TRBD1 matches 7 bases. This CDR3 region has 12 residues. Germline values: CDR1 LNHDA, CDR2 SQIVND (reference sequence). The ends lost 7 bases at V and 7 bases at J; junction bases unmatched: 3. This CDR3 is CASKDRDGELFF. The CDR3 nucleotides are TGTGCCAGTAAAGACAGGGACGGGGAGCTGTTTTTT.

The chain couples TRBV27 to TRBJ1-5; 11 bases match TRBD1. Germline-derived CDR1 and CDR2 are MNHEY and SMNVEV (reference sequence). J gave up 9 bases and V 2 bases, and 9 bases lay outside the gene matches. CDR3 length: 16 residues. As DNA, the CDR3 is TGTGCCAGCAGTTTAATGGGACAGGGGGGGACGGGGCCCCAGCATTTT. Translated: CASSLMGQGGTGPQHF.

This clone has a handful of counts. The J gene is TRBJ1-2, the V gene TRBV7-8; 9 bases are shared with TRBD1. The length of the CDR3 is 13 residues. In germline, CDR1 is SGHVS, CDR2 FQNEAQ. The V segment lost 5 bases and the J segment 8 bases; nucleotides outside the gene matches: 6. The CDR3 protein is CASSQGTGRGYTF. CDR3 nucleotide sequence: TGTGCCAGCAGCCAAGGGACAGGGCGGGGCTACACCTTC. The entire variable domain, with the rest obtained from reference TRBV7-8 and TRBJ1-2, is as follows: GAGVSQSPRYKVAKRGQDVALRCDPISGHVSLFWYQQALGQGPEFLTYFQNEAQLDKSGLPSDRFFAERPEGSVSTLKIQRTQQEDSAVYLCASSQGTGRGYTFGSGTRLTVV.

The chain employs TRBV15 and TRBJ1-6, with TRBD1 identical over 10 bases. The CDR3 contains 15 residues. V was pared by 5 bases and J by 8 bases, with 6 bases of the junction left unmatched. Germline V gives CDR1 LNHNV, CDR2 YYDKDF (reference sequence). The CDR3 spells CATSRDRGIDSPLHF. The CDR3 DNA reads TGTGCCACCAGCCGGGACAGGGGTATTGATTCACCCCTCCACTTT.

The V gene is TRBV19, the J gene TRBJ2-5; TRBD1 matches at 7 bases. Germline V gives CDR1 LNHDA, CDR2 SQIVND (reference sequence). V gave up 6 bases and J gave up 4 bases; unmatched junction bases: 5. The CDR3 sequence is 13 residues long. CDR3 sequence reads: CASRDRVPETQYF. In DNA form, the CDR3 reads TGTGCCAGTAGAGACAGGGTTCCAGAGACCCAGTACTTC.

Here the CDR3 reads CASSLAGTDYNEQFF. CDR3 sequence (DNA): TGTGCCAGCAGCTTAGCTGGGACAGACTACAATGAGCAGTTCTTC. V gene TRBV7-2 combines with J gene TRBJ2-1; TRBD1 matches 7 bases. With V trimmed by 0 bases and J by 3 bases, 2 bases remained unmatched. Germline V CDR1 and CDR2: SGHTA, FQGNSA. The CDR3 length is 15 residues. The full variable domain, completed using reference TRBV7-2 and TRBJ2-1, is GAGVSQSPSNKVTEKGKDVELRCDPISGHTALYWYRQSLGQGLEFLIYFQGNSAPDKSGLPSDRFSAERTGGSVSTLTIQRTQQEDSAVYLCASSLAGTDYNEQFFGPGTRLTVL.

This clone was counted once. The chain combines TRBV25-1 with TRBJ1-2, with a weak D call TRBD1 (5 bases). Germline V gene data show CDR1 as MGHDK and CDR2 as SYGVNS. The CDR3 consists of 15 residues. V lost 5 bases and J lost 4, with 17 bases in between. DNA of the CDR3: TGTGCCAGCAGTAGGGGATCAAGTCTTTCCTATGGCTACACCTTC. It specifies CASSRGSSLSYGYTF.